This TCR beta chain was sequenced for a study of post-analysis software for immune sequencing data. Prepared TCR beta cDNA libraries contained unique molecular identifiers. TCRdb re-called the PCR reads with MiXCR, one entry per CDR3 protein. Of hundreds of thousands of distinct CDR3 sequences in the sample, approximately 60% were seen once. The source material was blood. The origin of this receptor is a girl aged 2 to 9 with multiple sclerosis.

The CDR3 DNA is TGCGCCAGCAGCTTCTGGGGGCGCGACACTGAAGCTTTCTTT. This codes for CASSFWGRDTEAFF. The rearrangement links TRBV5-1 to TRBJ1-1; tentatively, D is TRBD1 (6 bases). V lost 2 bases and J 3 bases, leaving 11 bases between the germline ends. This CDR3 has 14 amino acids. CDR1 SGHRS and CDR2 YFSETQ come from the germline V gene.